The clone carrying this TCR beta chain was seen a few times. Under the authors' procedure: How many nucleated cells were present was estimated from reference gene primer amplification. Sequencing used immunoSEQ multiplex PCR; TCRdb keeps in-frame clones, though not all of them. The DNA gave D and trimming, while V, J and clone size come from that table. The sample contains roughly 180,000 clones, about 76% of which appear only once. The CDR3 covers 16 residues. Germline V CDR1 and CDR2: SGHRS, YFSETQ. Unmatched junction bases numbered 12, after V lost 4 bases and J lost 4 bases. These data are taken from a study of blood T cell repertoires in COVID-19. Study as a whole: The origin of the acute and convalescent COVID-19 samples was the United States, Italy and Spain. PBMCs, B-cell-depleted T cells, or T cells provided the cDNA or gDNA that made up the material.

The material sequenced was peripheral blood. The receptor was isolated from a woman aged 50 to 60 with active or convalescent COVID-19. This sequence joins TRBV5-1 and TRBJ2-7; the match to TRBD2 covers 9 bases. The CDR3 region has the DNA TGCGCCAGCAGCCCTCCCCCGGCTAGCGGGATATACGAGCAGTACTTC. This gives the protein CASSPPPASGIYEQYF.